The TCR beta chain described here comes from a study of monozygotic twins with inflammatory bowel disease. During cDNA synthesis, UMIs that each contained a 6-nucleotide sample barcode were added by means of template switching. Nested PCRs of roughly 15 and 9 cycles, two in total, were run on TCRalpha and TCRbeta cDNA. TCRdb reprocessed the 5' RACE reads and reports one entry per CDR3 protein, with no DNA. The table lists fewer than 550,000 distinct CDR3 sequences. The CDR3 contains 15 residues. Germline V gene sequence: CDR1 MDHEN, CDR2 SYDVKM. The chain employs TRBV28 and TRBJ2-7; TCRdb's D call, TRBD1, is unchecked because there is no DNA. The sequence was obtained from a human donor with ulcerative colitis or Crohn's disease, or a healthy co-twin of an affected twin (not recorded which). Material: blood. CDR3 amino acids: CASTPTNGRYYEQYF.